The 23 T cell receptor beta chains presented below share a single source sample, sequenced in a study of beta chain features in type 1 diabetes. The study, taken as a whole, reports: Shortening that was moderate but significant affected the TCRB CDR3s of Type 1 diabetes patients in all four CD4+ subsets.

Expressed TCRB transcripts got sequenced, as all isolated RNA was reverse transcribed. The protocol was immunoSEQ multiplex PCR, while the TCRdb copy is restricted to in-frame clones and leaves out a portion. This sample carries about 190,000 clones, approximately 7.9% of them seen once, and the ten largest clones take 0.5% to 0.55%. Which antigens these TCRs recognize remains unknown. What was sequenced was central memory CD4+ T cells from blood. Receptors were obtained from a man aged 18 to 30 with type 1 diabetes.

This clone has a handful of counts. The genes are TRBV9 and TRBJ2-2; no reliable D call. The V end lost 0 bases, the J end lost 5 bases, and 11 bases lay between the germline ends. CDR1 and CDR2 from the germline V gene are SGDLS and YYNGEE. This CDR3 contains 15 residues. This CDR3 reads CASSVDYFTTGELFF. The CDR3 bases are TGTGCCAGCAGCGTAGATTACTTCACGACCGGGGAGCTGTTTTTT.

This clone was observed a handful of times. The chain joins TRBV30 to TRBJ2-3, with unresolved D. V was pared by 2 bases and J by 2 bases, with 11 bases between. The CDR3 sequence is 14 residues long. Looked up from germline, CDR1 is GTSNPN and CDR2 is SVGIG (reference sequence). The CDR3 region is CAWSSGLLTDTQYF. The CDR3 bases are TGTGCCTGGAGTTCCGGTTTACTCACAGATACGCAGTATTTT.

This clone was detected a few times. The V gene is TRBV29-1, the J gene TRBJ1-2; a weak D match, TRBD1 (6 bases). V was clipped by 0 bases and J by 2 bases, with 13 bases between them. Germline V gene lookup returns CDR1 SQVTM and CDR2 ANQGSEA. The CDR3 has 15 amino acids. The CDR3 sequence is CSVEDPSTGNYGYTF. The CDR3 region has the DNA TGCAGCGTTGAAGATCCCTCAACAGGGAACTATGGCTACACCTTC.

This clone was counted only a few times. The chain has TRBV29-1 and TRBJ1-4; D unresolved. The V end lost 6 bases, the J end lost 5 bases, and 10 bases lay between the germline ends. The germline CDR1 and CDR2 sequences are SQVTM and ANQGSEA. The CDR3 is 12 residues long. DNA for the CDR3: TGCAGCGTGATGACGGAGAATGAAAAACTGTTTTTT. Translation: CSVMTENEKLFF.

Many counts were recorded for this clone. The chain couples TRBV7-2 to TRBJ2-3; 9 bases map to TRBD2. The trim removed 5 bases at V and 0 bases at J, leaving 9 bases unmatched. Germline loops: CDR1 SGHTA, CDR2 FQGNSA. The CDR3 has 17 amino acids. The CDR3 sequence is CASSPPLAGPSTDTQYF. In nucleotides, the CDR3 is TGTGCCAGCAGCCCCCCGCTAGCGGGGCCGAGCACAGATACGCAGTATTTT.

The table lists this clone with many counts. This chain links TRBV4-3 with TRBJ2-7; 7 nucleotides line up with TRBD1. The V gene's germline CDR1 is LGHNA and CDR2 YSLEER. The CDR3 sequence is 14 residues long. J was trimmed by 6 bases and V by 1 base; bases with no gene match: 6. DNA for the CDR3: TGCGCCAGCAGCCAAGGTGGGACAGCAACCGAGCAGTACTTC. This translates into CASSQGGTATEQYF.

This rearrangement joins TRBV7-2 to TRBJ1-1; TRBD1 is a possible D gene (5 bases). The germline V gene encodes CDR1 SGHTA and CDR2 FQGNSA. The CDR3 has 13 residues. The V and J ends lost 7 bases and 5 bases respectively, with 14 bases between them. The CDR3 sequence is CASNLSGGTEAFF. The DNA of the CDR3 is TGTGCCAGCAACCTAAGCGGGGGGACTGAAGCTTTCTTT.

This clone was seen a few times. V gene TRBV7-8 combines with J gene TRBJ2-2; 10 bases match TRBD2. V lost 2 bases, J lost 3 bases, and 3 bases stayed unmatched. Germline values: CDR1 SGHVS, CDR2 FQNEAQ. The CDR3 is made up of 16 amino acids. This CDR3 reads CASSLFLAGDTGELFF. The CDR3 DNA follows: TGTGCCAGCAGCTTATTTCTAGCGGGAGACACCGGGGAGCTGTTTTTT. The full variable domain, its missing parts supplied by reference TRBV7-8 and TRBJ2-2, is GAGVSQSPRYKVAKRGQDVALRCDPISGHVSLFWYQQALGQGPEFLTYFQNEAQLDKSGLPSDRFFAERPEGSVSTLKIQRTQQEDSAVYLCASSLFLAGDTGELFFGEGSRLTVL.

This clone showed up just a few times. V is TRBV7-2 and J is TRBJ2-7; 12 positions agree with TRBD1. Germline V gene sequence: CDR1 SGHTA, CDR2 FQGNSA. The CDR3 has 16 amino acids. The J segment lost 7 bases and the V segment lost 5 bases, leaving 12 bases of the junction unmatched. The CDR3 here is CASSGGWGQGAREQYF. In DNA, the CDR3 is TGTGCCAGCAGCGGGGGTTGGGGACAGGGGGCGCGAGAGCAGTACTTC. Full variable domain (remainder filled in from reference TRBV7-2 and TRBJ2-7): GAGVSQSPSNKVTEKGKDVELRCDPISGHTALYWYRQSLGQGLEFLIYFQGNSAPDKSGLPSDRFSAERTGGSVSTLTIQRTQQEDSAVYLCASSGGWGQGAREQYFGPGTRLTVT.

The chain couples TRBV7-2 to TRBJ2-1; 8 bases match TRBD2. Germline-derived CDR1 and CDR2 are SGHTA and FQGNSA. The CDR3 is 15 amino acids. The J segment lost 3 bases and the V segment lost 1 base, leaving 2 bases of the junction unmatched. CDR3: CASSLGGGLYNEQFF. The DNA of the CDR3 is TGTGCCAGCAGCTTAGGCGGGGGGCTCTACAATGAGCAGTTCTTC.

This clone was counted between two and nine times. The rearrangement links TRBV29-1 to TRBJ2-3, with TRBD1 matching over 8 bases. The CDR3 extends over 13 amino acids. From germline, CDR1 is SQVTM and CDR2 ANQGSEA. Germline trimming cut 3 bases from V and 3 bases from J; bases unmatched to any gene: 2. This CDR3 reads CSVERTGTDTQYF. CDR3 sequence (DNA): TGCAGCGTTGAGAGGACAGGGACAGATACGCAGTATTTT.

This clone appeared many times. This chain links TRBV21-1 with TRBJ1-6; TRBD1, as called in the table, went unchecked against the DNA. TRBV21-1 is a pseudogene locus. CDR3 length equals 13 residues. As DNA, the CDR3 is TGTGCCAGCAGCGACAGGGCATATTCACCCCTCCACTTT. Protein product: CASSDRAYSPLHF.

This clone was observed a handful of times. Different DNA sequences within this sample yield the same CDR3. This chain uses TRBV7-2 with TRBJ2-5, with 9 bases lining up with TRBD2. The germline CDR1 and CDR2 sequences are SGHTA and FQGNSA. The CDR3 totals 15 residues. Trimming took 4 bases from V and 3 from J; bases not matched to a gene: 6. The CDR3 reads CASSSTTSGKETQYF. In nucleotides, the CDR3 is TGTGCCAGCAGCTCGACGACTAGCGGAAAAGAGACCCAGTACTTC.

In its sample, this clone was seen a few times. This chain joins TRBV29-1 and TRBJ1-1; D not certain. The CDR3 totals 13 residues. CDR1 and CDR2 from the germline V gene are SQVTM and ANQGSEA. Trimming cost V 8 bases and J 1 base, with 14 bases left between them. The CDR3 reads CSFIVAGNTEAFF. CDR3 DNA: TGCAGCTTCATAGTAGCGGGGAACACTGAAGCTTTCTTT.

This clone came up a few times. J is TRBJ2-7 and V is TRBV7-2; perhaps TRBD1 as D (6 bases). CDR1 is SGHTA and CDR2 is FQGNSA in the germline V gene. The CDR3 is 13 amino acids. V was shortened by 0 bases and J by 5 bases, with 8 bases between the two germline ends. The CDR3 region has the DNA TGTGCCAGCAGCTTAGCCAGGGACAACGAGCAGTACTTC. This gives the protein CASSLARDNEQYF.

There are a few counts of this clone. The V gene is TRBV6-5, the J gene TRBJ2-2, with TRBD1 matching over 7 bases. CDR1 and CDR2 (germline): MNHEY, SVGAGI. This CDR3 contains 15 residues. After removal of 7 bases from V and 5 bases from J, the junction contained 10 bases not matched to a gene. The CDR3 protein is CASKIQGIRTGELFF. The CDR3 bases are TGTGCCAGCAAAATACAGGGGATACGAACCGGGGAGCTGTTTTTT.

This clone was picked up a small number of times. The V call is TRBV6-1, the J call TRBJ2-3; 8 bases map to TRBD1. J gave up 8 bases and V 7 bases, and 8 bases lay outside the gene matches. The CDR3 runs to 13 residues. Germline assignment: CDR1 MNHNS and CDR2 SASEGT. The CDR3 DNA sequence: TGTGCCAGCAAGCCGGGACAGGAGGGTACGCAGTATTTT. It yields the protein CASKPGQEGTQYF.

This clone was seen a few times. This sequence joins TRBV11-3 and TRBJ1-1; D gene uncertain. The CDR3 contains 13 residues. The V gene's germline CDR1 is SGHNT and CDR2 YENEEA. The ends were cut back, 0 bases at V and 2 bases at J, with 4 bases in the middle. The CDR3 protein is CASSLDLNTEAFF. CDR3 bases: TGTGCCAGCAGCTTAGATCTAAACACTGAAGCTTTCTTT.

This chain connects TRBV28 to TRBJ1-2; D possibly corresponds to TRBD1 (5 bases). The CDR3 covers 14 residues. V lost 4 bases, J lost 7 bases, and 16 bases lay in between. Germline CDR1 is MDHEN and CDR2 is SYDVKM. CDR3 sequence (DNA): TGTGCCAGCAGTTCCGGGACTCCCCGGAGTGGCTACACCTTC. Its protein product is CASSSGTPRSGYTF.

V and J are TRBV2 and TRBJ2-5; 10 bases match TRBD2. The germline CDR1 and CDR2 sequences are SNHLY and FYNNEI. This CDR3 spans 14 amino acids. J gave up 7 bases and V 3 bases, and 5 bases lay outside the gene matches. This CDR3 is CASSDIVAGGTQYF. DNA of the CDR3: TGTGCCAGCAGTGATATAGTAGCGGGAGGGACCCAGTACTTC.

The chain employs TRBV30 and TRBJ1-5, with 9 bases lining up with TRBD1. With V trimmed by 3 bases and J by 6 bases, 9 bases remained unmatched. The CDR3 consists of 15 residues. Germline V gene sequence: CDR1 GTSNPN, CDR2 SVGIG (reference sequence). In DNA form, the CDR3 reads TGTGCCTGGAGCCCGACAGGGGGGACCGGTCAGCCCCAGCATTTT. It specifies CAWSPTGGTGQPQHF. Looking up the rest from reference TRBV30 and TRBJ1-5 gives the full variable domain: SQTIHQWPATLVQPVGSPLSLECTVEGTSNPNLYWYRQAAGRGLQLLFYSVGIGQISSEVPQNLSASRPQDRQFILSSKKLLLSDSGFYLCAWSPTGGTGQPQHFGDGTRLSIL.

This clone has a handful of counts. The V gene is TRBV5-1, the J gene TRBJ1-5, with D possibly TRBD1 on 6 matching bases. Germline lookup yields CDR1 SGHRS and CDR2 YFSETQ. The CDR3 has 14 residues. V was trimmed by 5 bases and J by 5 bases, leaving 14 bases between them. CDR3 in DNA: TGCGCCAGCAGATACGGACAGCTCCATCAGCCCCAGCATTTT. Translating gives CASRYGQLHQPQHF.

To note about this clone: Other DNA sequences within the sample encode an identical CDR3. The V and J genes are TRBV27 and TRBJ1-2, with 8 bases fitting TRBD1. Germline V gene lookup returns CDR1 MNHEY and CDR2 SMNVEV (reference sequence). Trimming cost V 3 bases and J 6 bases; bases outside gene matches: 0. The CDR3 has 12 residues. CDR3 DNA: TGTGCCAGCAGTTTGACAGGGGATGGCTACACCTTC. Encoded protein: CASSLTGDGYTF.